Listed below are T cell receptor beta chains from one sample, sequenced in a study of blood T cell repertoires in COVID-19. Profiled with immunoSEQ multiplex PCR; TCRdb holds only in-frame clones, not every one. This table has approximately 150,000 clones, 90% appearing once. Material: peripheral blood. These TCRs come from a man between 60 and 75 years old with active or convalescent COVID-19. The CDR3 runs from the conserved cysteine through the conserved F or W. Each record gives: D gene, J gene, V gene, clone size, CDR3 protein, CDR3 DNA. A D gene is named only where the DNA matches it firmly. Expanded clones get a size class; other rows say once, few or many, or leave the size out.

D gene: TRBD1; J gene: TRBJ1-6; V gene: TRBV6-5; clone size: NA; CDR3 protein: CASRGQGTSSPLHF; CDR3 DNA: TGTGCCAGCAGGGGACAGGGAACAAGTTCACCCCTCCACTTT
D gene: TRBD2; J gene: TRBJ2-7; V gene: TRBV28; clone size: NA; CDR3 protein: CASSTLGTSAYEQYF; CDR3 DNA: TGTGCCAGCAGCACCCTCGGGACTAGCGCTTACGAGCAGTACTTC
D gene: TRBD2; J gene: TRBJ2-1; V gene: TRBV28; clone size: NA; CDR3 protein: CASTTSGGDNEQFF; CDR3 DNA: TGTGCCAGCACAACTAGCGGGGGGGACAATGAGCAGTTCTTC
D gene: TRBD1; J gene: TRBJ2-1; V gene: TRBV4-1; clone size: NA; CDR3 protein: CASSPGQGYNEQFF; CDR3 DNA: TGCGCCAGCAGCCCGGGACAGGGATACAATGAGCAGTTCTTC
D gene: NA; J gene: TRBJ1-1; V gene: TRBV11-1; clone size: NA; CDR3 protein: CASSPTRETEAFF; CDR3 DNA: TGTGCCAGCAGCCCAACGAGGGAGACTGAAGCTTTCTTT
D gene: NA; J gene: TRBJ1-2; V gene: TRBV4-1; clone size: NA; CDR3 protein: CASSPTGRGGRGLYGYTF; CDR3 DNA: TGCGCCAGCAGCCCCACCGGAAGGGGGGGTCGGGGTTTATATGGCTACACCTTC
D gene: NA; J gene: TRBJ1-2; V gene: TRBV6-5; clone size: NA; CDR3 protein: CASSYSAGAGYGYTF; CDR3 DNA: TGTGCCAGCAGTTACTCGGCAGGGGCAGGCTATGGCTACACCTTC
D gene: TRBD2; J gene: TRBJ2-1; V gene: TRBV10-3; clone size: NA; CDR3 protein: CAITSTSGTYNEQFF; CDR3 DNA: TGTGCCATCACCTCAACTAGCGGGACCTACAATGAGCAGTTCTTC
D gene: NA; J gene: TRBJ1-5; V gene: TRBV5-4; clone size: NA; CDR3 protein: CASSSGQKQPQHF; CDR3 DNA: TGTGCCAGCAGCTCAGGGCAAAAACAGCCCCAGCATTTT
D gene: TRBD2; J gene: TRBJ2-7; V gene: TRBV5-1; clone size: once; CDR3 protein: CASSPPGAGGTYEQYF; CDR3 DNA: TGCGCCAGCAGCCCCCCAGGGGCGGGGGGCACCTACGAGCAGTACTTC
D gene: TRBD1; J gene: TRBJ2-5; V gene: TRBV7-6; clone size: NA; CDR3 protein: CASSVTGGAGETQYF; CDR3 DNA: TGTGCCAGCAGCGTAACAGGGGGCGCGGGGGAGACCCAGTACTTC
D gene: NA; J gene: TRBJ2-5; V gene: TRBV7-9; clone size: NA; CDR3 protein: CASSLVRGETQYF; CDR3 DNA: TGTGCCAGCAGCTTAGTAAGGGGTGAGACCCAGTACTTC
D gene: TRBD1; J gene: TRBJ2-7; V gene: TRBV5-8; clone size: NA; CDR3 protein: CASSLTGVEQYF; CDR3 DNA: TGTGCCAGCAGCTTGACAGGGGTCGAGCAGTACTTC
D gene: NA; J gene: TRBJ2-3; V gene: TRBV28; clone size: NA; CDR3 protein: CASSLPQGPDTQYF; CDR3 DNA: TGTGCCAGCAGTTTACCCCAGGGGCCAGATACGCAGTATTTT
D gene: NA; J gene: TRBJ1-2; V gene: TRBV5-1; clone size: NA; CDR3 protein: CASRRAGYGYTF; CDR3 DNA: TGCGCCAGTAGACGGGCGGGCTATGGCTACACCTTC
D gene: NA; J gene: TRBJ2-5; V gene: TRBV7-2; clone size: NA; CDR3 protein: CASSFNYQETQYF; CDR3 DNA: TGTGCCAGCAGCTTCAACTACCAAGAGACCCAGTACTTC
D gene: NA; J gene: TRBJ1-1; V gene: TRBV12-3/TRBV12-4; clone size: NA; CDR3 protein: CASSLNLNTEAFF; CDR3 DNA: TGTGCCAGCAGTTTAAACCTAAACACTGAAGCTTTCTTT
D gene: TRBD2; J gene: TRBJ2-1; V gene: TRBV6-5; clone size: NA; CDR3 protein: CASSYSIAGLNEQFF; CDR3 DNA: TGTGCCAGCAGTTACTCTATAGCGGGCCTCAATGAGCAGTTCTTC
D gene: TRBD1; J gene: TRBJ1-6; V gene: TRBV7-8; clone size: NA; CDR3 protein: CASSIRWRDRNSPLHF; CDR3 DNA: TGTGCCAGCAGCATTAGATGGCGGGACAGAAATTCACCCCTCCACTTT
D gene: NA; J gene: TRBJ2-7; V gene: TRBV6-2/TRBV6-3; clone size: NA; CDR3 protein: CASSYSTVGYEQYF; CDR3 DNA: TGTGCCAGCAGTTACTCGACAGTCGGCTACGAGCAGTACTTC
D gene: TRBD2; J gene: TRBJ2-2; V gene: TRBV3-1/TRBV3-2; clone size: NA; CDR3 protein: CASSQRAPTGTSFLAGETGELFF; CDR3 DNA: TGTGCCAGCAGCCAACGGGCCCCTACAGGGACCTCCTTCCTAGCGGGGGAGACCGGGGAGCTGTTTTTT
D gene: NA; J gene: TRBJ2-7; V gene: TRBV2; clone size: NA; CDR3 protein: CASSEEVLGSSYEQYF; CDR3 DNA: TGTGCCAGCAGTGAAGAAGTTTTGGGGAGCTCCTACGAGCAGTACTTC
D gene: TRBD1; J gene: TRBJ1-2; V gene: TRBV29-1; clone size: NA; CDR3 protein: CSVDDRVDYGYTF; CDR3 DNA: TGCAGCGTTGACGACAGGGTAGACTATGGCTACACCTTC
D gene: TRBD1; J gene: TRBJ1-2; V gene: TRBV7-9; clone size: once; CDR3 protein: CASSLGTATHGYTF; CDR3 DNA: TGTGCCAGCAGCCTTGGGACAGCAACCCATGGCTACACCTTC
D gene: NA; J gene: TRBJ1-2; V gene: TRBV28; clone size: NA; CDR3 protein: CASSTGFGYGYTF; CDR3 DNA: TGTGCCAGCAGCACAGGGTTTGGCTATGGCTACACCTTC
D gene: NA; J gene: TRBJ1-2; V gene: TRBV28; clone size: NA; CDR3 protein: CASSSGRGGKANYGYTF; CDR3 DNA: TGTGCCAGCAGTTCCGGTCGAGGGGGAAAGGCTAACTATGGCTACACCTTC
D gene: TRBD1; J gene: TRBJ1-2; V gene: TRBV27; clone size: NA; CDR3 protein: CASADHRGSGYTF; CDR3 DNA: TGTGCCAGCGCCGACCACAGGGGTAGCGGCTACACCTTC
D gene: NA; J gene: TRBJ1-1; V gene: TRBV19; clone size: few; CDR3 protein: CASIAGRRNTEAFF; CDR3 DNA: TGTGCCAGTATCGCAGGGAGGAGGAACACTGAAGCTTTCTTT
D gene: NA; J gene: TRBJ2-1; V gene: TRBV7-9; clone size: NA; CDR3 protein: CASSRTGNNEQFF; CDR3 DNA: TGTGCCAGCAGCCGGACTGGAAACAATGAGCAGTTCTTC
D gene: TRBD2; J gene: TRBJ2-1; V gene: TRBV15; clone size: once; CDR3 protein: CATSRVLLAGDYNEQFF; CDR3 DNA: TGTGCCACCAGCAGAGTTCTTCTAGCGGGAGACTACAATGAGCAGTTCTTC
D gene: NA; J gene: TRBJ2-3; V gene: TRBV6-5; clone size: NA; CDR3 protein: CASSYGRGRDTDTQYF; CDR3 DNA: TGTGCCAGCAGTTACGGGCGGGGCCGTGACACAGATACGCAGTATTTT
D gene: NA; J gene: TRBJ2-7; V gene: TRBV19; clone size: NA; CDR3 protein: CASSALQGSYEQYF; CDR3 DNA: TGTGCCAGTAGTGCCCTCCAGGGCTCCTACGAGCAGTACTTC
D gene: TRBD1; J gene: TRBJ1-1; V gene: TRBV13; clone size: NA; CDR3 protein: CASSPGTANTEAFF; CDR3 DNA: TGTGCCAGCAGCCCGGGGACAGCGAACACTGAAGCTTTCTTT
D gene: NA; J gene: TRBJ2-7; V gene: TRBV2; clone size: once; CDR3 protein: CASSDEHPSSYEQYF; CDR3 DNA: TGTGCCAGCAGTGATGAACACCCCAGCTCCTACGAGCAGTACTTC
D gene: NA; J gene: TRBJ2-5; V gene: TRBV3-1/TRBV3-2; clone size: NA; CDR3 protein: CASSQMPRLAPSKETQYF; CDR3 DNA: TGTGCCAGCAGCCAGATGCCTCGGCTAGCGCCAAGTAAAGAGACCCAGTACTTC
D gene: TRBD2; J gene: TRBJ2-1; V gene: TRBV10-1; clone size: NA; CDR3 protein: CASSSSGRAFYNEQFF; CDR3 DNA: TGCGCCAGCAGTTCTAGCGGGAGGGCCTTTTACAATGAGCAGTTCTTC
D gene: NA; J gene: TRBJ1-1; V gene: TRBV2; clone size: NA; CDR3 protein: CASIQAPNTEAFF; CDR3 DNA: TGTGCCAGCATACAGGCACCGAACACTGAAGCTTTCTTT
D gene: NA; J gene: TRBJ1-5; V gene: TRBV3-1/TRBV3-2; clone size: NA; CDR3 protein: CASSQSGMNQPQHF; CDR3 DNA: TGTGCCAGCAGCCAATCAGGGATGAATCAGCCCCAGCATTTT
D gene: NA; J gene: TRBJ2-1; V gene: TRBV9; clone size: NA; CDR3 protein: CASTGGTGGYNEQFF; CDR3 DNA: TGTGCCAGCACTGGCGGAACCGGGGGCTACAATGAGCAGTTCTTC
D gene: TRBD2; J gene: TRBJ2-6; V gene: TRBV6-1; clone size: NA; CDR3 protein: CASSEVGPGGSGANVLTF; CDR3 DNA: TGTGCCAGCAGTGAAGTAGGCCCGGGGGGCTCTGGGGCCAACGTCCTGACTTTC
D gene: NA; J gene: TRBJ1-2; V gene: TRBV7-2; clone size: NA; CDR3 protein: CASSLGTQGTGYTF; CDR3 DNA: TGTGCCAGCAGCTTAGGTACTCAGGGGACTGGCTACACCTTC
D gene: NA; J gene: TRBJ1-1; V gene: TRBV12-3/TRBV12-4; clone size: NA; CDR3 protein: CASSNGGKTEAFF; CDR3 DNA: TGTGCCAGCAGTAATGGGGGCAAAACTGAAGCTTTCTTT
D gene: NA; J gene: TRBJ1-2; V gene: TRBV5-4; clone size: NA; CDR3 protein: CASSEQRTNYGYTF; CDR3 DNA: TGTGCCAGCAGCGAGCAGAGGACTAACTATGGCTACACCTTC
D gene: NA; J gene: TRBJ1-6; V gene: TRBV27; clone size: NA; CDR3 protein: CASSSLTGPNSPLHF; CDR3 DNA: TGTGCCAGCAGTTCACTGACAGGCCCGAATTCACCCCTCCACTTT
D gene: NA; J gene: TRBJ2-3; V gene: TRBV28; clone size: NA; CDR3 protein: CASREDLWGTDTQYF; CDR3 DNA: TGTGCCAGCAGGGAAGACTTGTGGGGCACAGATACGCAGTATTTT
D gene: NA; J gene: TRBJ2-5; V gene: TRBV15; clone size: NA; CDR3 protein: CATSTYSIQETQYF; CDR3 DNA: TGTGCCACCAGCACCTACAGCATCCAAGAGACCCAGTACTTC